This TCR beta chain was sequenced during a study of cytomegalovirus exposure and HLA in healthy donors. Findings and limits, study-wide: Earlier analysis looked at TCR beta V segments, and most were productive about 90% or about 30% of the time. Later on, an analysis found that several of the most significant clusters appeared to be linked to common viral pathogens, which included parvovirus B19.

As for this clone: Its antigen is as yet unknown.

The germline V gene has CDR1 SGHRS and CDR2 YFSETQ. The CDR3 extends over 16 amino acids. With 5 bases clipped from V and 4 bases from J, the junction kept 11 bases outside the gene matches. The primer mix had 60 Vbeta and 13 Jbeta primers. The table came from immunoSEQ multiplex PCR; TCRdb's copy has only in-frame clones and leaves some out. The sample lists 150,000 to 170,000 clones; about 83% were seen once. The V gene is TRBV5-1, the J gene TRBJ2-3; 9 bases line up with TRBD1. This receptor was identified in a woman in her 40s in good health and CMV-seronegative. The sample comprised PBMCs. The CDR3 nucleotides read TGCGCCAGCAGACCGGAGGGGGACAGGGCTCCAGATACGCAGTATTTT. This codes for CASRPEGDRAPDTQYF.